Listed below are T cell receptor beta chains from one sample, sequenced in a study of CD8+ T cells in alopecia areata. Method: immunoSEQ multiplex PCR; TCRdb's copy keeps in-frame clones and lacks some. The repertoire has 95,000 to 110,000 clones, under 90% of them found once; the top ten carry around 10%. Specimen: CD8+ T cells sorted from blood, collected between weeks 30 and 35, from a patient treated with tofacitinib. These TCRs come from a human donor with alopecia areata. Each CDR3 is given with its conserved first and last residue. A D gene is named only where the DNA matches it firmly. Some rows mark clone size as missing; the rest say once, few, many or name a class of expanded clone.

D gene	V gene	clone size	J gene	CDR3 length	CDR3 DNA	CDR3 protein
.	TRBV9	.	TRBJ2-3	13	TGTGCCAGCACCCCTGGGAGTATAGATACGCAGTATTTT	CASTPGSIDTQYF
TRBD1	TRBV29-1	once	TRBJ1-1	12	TGCAGCGTGACAGGGCGGGGGACTGAAGCTTTCTTT	CSVTGRGTEAFF
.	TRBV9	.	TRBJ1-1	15	TGTGCCAGCAGCGTAGATGGGGGCTCGGGCACTGAAGCTTTCTTT	CASSVDGGSGTEAFF
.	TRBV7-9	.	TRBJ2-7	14	TGTGCCAGCAGCTTAGTTGGCAGCTCCTACGAGCAGTACTTC	CASSLVGSSYEQYF
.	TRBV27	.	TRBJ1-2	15	TGTGCCAGCAGTTTAAACCATCATCCGACACATGGCTACACCTTC	CASSLNHHPTHGYTF
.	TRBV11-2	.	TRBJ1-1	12	TGTGCCAGCAGCTTAGGGAAGCCTGAAGCTTTCTTT	CASSLGKPEAFF
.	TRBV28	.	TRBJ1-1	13	TGTGCCAGCAGTTTATTGGGGGGATCTGAAGCTTTCTTT	CASSLLGGSEAFF
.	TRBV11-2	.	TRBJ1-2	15	TGTGCCAGCAGCTCTACCGCCCGAGAACCGTCTGGCTACACCTTC	CASSSTAREPSGYTF
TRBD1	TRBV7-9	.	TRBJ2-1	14	TGTGCCAGCAGCTTTTTAACAGGGGATAGTGAGCAGTTCTTC	CASSFLTGDSEQFF
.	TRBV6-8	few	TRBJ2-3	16	TGTGCCTGCTCGGTTCCCGCCGGGGGCACGAAGAATACGCAGTATTTT	CACSVPAGGTKNTQYF
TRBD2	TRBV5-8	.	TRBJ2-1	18	TGTGCCAGCAAAGGGGGGCTAGCGGGGCCGGTAGAACCGGCTGAGCAGTTCTTC	CASKGGLAGPVEPAEQFF
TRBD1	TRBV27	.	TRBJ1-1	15	TGTGCCAGCAGTCTCACAGGGGGAGGTCGTACTGAAGCTTTCTTT	CASSLTGGGRTEAFF
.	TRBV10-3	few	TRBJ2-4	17	TGTGCCATCAGTGAGTCGGTCTGGGACTCAGCCAAAAACATTCAGTACTTC	CAISESVWDSAKNIQYF
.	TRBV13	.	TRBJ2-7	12	TGTGCCAGCAGCCCTAGCTCCTACGAGCAGTACTTC	CASSPSSYEQYF
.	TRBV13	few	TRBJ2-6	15	TGTGCCAGCACCTTTTCGAGCTCTGGGGCCAACGTCCTGACTTTC	CASTFSSSGANVLTF
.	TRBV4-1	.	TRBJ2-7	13	TGCGCCAGCAGCCGCGGACCATCCTACGAGCAGTACTTC	CASSRGPSYEQYF
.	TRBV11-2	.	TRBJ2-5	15	TGTGCCAGCAGCCCCCCCGAAGAGTACCAAGAGACCCAGTACTTC	CASSPPEEYQETQYF
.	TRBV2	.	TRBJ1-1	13	TGTGCCAGCAGTGGAGTGGTGTCCACTGAAGCTTTCTTT	CASSGVVSTEAFF
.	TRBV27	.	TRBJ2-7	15	TGTGCCAGCAGTTTCCTCGTTCGACGGGCCTACGAGCAGTACTTC	CASSFLVRRAYEQYF
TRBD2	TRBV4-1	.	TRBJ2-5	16	TGCGCCAGCAGCCCGACTAGCGGGAGGGAACTACAGACCCAGTACTTC	CASSPTSGRELQTQYF
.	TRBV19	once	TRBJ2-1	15	TGTGCCAGTAGCACCACCGCAGGGGTTAGGTCTGAGCAGTTCTTC	CASSTTAGVRSEQFF
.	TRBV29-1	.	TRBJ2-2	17	TGCAGCGTCACCCAGCCGGCAACTCATGCCGGGACCGGGGAGCTGTTTTTT	CSVTQPATHAGTGELFF
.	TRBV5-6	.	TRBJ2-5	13	TGTGCCAGCAGCTCCCGGGACGGGGAGACCCAGTACTTC	CASSSRDGETQYF
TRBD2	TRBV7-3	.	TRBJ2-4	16	TGTGCCAGCAGCGCCGGGACTAGCGAGTACAAAAACATTCAGTACTTC	CASSAGTSEYKNIQYF
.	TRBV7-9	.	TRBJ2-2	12	TGTGCCAGCAGCCCCCTAAGCGGGGAGCTGTTTTTT	CASSPLSGELFF
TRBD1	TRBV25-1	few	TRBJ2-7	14	TGTGCCAGCACGATGACAGGGTTCGCCTACGAGCAGTACTTC	CASTMTGFAYEQYF
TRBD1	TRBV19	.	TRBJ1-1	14	TGTGCCAGTATCGGATGGGACAGGGACACTGAAGCTTTCTTT	CASIGWDRDTEAFF
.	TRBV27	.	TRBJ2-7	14	TGTGCCAGCAGTTTACAAACTCGACTCTACGAGCAGTACTTC	CASSLQTRLYEQYF
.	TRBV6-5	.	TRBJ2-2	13	TGTGCCACAGACCTTCGAGCGGCCGGGGAGCTGTTTTTT	CATDLRAAGELFF
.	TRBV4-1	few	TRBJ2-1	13	TGCGCCAGCAGCCAAGCAATGGACAGAGAGCAGTTCTTC	CASSQAMDREQFF
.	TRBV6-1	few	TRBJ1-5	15	TGTGCCAGCAGTGCGACAGTGGGAAGCAATCAGCCCCAGCATTTT	CASSATVGSNQPQHF
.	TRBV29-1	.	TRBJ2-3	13	TGCAGCGTTGAGGCGGTTAACACAGATACGCAGTATTTT	CSVEAVNTDTQYF
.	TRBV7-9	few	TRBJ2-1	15	TGTGCCAGCAGCCCTCCTTTAGCGAAGTACAATGAGCAGTTCTTC	CASSPPLAKYNEQFF
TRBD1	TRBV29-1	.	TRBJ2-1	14	TGCAGCGTTGTCGGGACAGAGAATTACAATGAGCAGTTCTTC	CSVVGTENYNEQFF
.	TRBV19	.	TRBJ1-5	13	TGTGCCAGTAGTAAGGCTAGCAATCAGCCCCAGCATTTT	CASSKASNQPQHF
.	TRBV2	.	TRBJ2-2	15	TGTGCCAGTCTTGTGGACAGAGTGAACACCGGGGAGCTGTTTTTT	CASLVDRVNTGELFF
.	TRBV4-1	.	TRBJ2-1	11	TGCGCCAGCAGTCAAGGGACTGAGCAGTTCTTC	CASSQGTEQFF
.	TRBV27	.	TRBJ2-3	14	TGTGCCAGCAGTTTCGGCAGGGGCACAGATACGCAGTATTTT	CASSFGRGTDTQYF
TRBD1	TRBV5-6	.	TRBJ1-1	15	TGTGCCAGCAGCTCAGGGGGAGGATCGGCCACTGAAGCTTTCTTT	CASSSGGGSATEAFF
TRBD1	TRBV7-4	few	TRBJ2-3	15	TGTGCCAGCAGCCCGGGACAGGGGAACGCAGATACGCAGTATTTT	CASSPGQGNADTQYF
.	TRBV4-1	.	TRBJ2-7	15	TGCGCCAGCAGCCACCGCTGGGGGAGCGCCTACGAGCAGTACTTC	CASSHRWGSAYEQYF
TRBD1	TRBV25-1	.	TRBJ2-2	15	TGTGCCAGCAGTGATGGGGGACAGGGAATCGGGGAGCTGTTTTTT	CASSDGGQGIGELFF
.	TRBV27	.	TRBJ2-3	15	TGTGCCAGCACCCTTAAGGAGGTTGGCACAGATACGCAGTATTTT	CASTLKEVGTDTQYF
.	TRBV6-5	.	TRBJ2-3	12	TGTGCCAGCAGTTACCCGGGGGATACGCAGTATTTT	CASSYPGDTQYF
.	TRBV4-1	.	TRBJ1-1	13	TGCGCCAGCAGTCCTCTCGGGGTCACTGAAGCTTTCTTT	CASSPLGVTEAFF
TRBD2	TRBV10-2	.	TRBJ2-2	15	TGCGCCAGCAGTCCCACTAGCGGGGTTACCGGGGAGCCGTTTTTT	CASSPTSGVTGEPFF
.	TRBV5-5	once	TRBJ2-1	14	TGTGCCGGCAGCTATAATCTAGACGGGAATGAGCAGTTCTTC	CAGSYNLDGNEQFF
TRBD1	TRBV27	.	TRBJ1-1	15	TGTGCCAGCAGTTTGGGGACAGGGTTGAACACTGAAGCTTTCTTT	CASSLGTGLNTEAFF
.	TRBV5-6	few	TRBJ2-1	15	TGTGCCAGCAGCCCTAGCGATAGCCCCTACAATGAGCAGTTCTTC	CASSPSDSPYNEQFF
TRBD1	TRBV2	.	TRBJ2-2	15	TGTGCCACCCACTCGGGACAGATCTTTTCCGGGGAGCTGTTTTTT	CATHSGQIFSGELFF
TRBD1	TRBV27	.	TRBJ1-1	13	TGTGCCAGCAGCGGACAGGCGAACACTGAAGCTTTCTTT	CASSGQANTEAFF
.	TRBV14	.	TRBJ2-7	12	TGTGCCAGCAGCCAATCAGGGTACGAGCAGTACTTC	CASSQSGYEQYF
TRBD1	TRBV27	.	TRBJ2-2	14	TGTGCCAGCAGTCCGACAGGGATAGGCGGGGAGCTGTTTTTT	CASSPTGIGGELFF
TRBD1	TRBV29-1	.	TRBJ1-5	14	TGCAGCGTTGACACAGGGGATAGCAATCAGCCCCAGCATTTT	CSVDTGDSNQPQHF
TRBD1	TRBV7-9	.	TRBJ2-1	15	TGTGCCAGCAGCCACACAGGGGGCGCAATCAATGAGCAGTTCTTC	CASSHTGGAINEQFF